The clone carrying this T cell receptor (beta chain) was recorded a few times. Germline V gene lookup returns CDR1 MNHNY and CDR2 SVGAGI (reference sequence). Trimming at V came to 6 bases and at J to 2 bases, leaving 25 bases not matched to a gene. This CDR3 spans 21 amino acids. TCRdb itself ran the 5' RACE reads through MiXCR, one entry per CDR3 protein. The sample contains under 300,000 distinct CDR3 sequences, around 16% of which appear only once. This sample stems from a study of T-cell memory formation after mild COVID-19. What was sequenced was PBMCs or a T cell subset sorted from them (not recorded which). This clonotype was sampled from a man between 18 and 35 years old who had mild COVID-19 (a few samples of this study predate the infection). Cell type and time point are not known. The gene calls are TRBV6-6 and TRBJ2-3, with TRBD2 identical over 8 bases. DNA of the CDR3: TGTGCCAGCAGCCTCACAGGGATCCCAGTTTTGGCGGGGGGCACCACAGATACGCAGTATTTT. This translates into CASSLTGIPVLAGGTTDTQYF.